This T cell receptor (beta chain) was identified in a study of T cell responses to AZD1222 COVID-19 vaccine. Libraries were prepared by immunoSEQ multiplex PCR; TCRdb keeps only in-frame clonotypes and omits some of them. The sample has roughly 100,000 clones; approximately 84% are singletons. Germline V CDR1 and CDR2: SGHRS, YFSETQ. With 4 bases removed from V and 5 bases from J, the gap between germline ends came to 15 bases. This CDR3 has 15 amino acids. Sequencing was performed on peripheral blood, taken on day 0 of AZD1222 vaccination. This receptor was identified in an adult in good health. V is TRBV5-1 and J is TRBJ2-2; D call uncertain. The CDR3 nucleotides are TGCGCCAGCAGCCCAGAAAGGGCCCGAACCGGGGAGCTGTTTTTT. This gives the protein CASSPERARTGELFF.